Sequencing of this T cell receptor (beta chain) was carried out in a study of blood T cell repertoires in COVID-19. Overall study context: The United States, Italy and Spain supplied acute and convalescent COVID-19 samples. Sample material is recorded as cDNA or gDNA derived from T cells, B-cell-depleted T cells, or PBMCs.

The CDR3 runs to 15 residues. Germline assignment: CDR1 SGHNT and CDR2 YYREEE (reference sequence). V shed 5 bases and J 4 bases; nucleotides not matched to a gene: 6. Authors' data handling: Amplification from reference gene primers served as the basis for estimated nucleated cell counts. The table came from immunoSEQ multiplex PCR; TCRdb's copy has only in-frame clones and leaves some out. The D gene and trimming were derived from the DNA, and the V and J assignments and clone size from that table. The table has tens of thousands of clones, about four fifths seen once. The receptor comes from a man between 65 and 85 years old with acute or convalescent COVID-19. Specimen: peripheral blood. The chain has TRBV5-4 and TRBJ2-1; 10 bases align to TRBD2. The CDR3 region has the DNA TGTGCCAGCAGGTCCGGACTAGCGGATTACAATGAGCAGTTCTTC. Amino acid sequence: CASRSGLADYNEQFF.